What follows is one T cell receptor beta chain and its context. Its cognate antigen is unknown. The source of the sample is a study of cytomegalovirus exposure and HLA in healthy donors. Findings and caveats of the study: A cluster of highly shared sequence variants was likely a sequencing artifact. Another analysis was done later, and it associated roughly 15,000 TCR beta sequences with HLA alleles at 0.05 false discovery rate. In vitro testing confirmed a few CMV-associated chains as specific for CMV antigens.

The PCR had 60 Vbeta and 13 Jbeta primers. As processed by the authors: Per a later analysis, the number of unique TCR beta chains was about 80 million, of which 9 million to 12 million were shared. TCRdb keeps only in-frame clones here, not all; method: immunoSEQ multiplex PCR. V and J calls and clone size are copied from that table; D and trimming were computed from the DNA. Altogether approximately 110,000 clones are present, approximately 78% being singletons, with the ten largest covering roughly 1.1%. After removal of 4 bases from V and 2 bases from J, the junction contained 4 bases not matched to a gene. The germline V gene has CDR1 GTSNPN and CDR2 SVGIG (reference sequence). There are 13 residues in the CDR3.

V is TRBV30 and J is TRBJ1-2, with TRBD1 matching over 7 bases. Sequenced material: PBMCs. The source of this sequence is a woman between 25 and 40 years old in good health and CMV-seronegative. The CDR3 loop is CAWMGTANYGYTF. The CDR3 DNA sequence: TGTGCCTGGATGGGGACAGCCAACTATGGCTACACCTTC.